These 9 T cell receptor beta chains came from one sample sequenced in a study of PD-1 blockade in classical Hodgkin lymphoma. The time point denotes: cycle 4 day 1 (C4D1), after less than seven weeks of nivolumab. All trial patients relapsed after autologous stem cell transplantation. Clones were sequenced by immunoSEQ multiplex PCR, and TCRdb holds only the in-frame ones, with some missing. Among 6,000 to 7,500 clones listed, approximately 83% were seen once. The sequencing used peripheral blood mononuclear cells (PBMCs), collected before the fourth cycle of nivolumab. These receptors originate from a human donor with classical Hodgkin lymphoma.

This clone has only one observation. The J gene is TRBJ1-2, the V gene TRBV10-1; unclear D gene. The ends were cut back, 3 bases at V and 2 bases at J, with 16 bases in the middle. CDR1 is WNHNN, CDR2 SYGVQD, per germline (reference sequence). The CDR3 covers 16 residues. The CDR3 sequence: CASSDVRDKHNYGYTF. The CDR3 coding sequence is TGCGCCAGCAGTGATGTTCGGGATAAACACAACTATGGCTACACCTTC.

The chain recombines TRBV5-8 with TRBJ2-7; the D is unclear. The CDR3 has 14 residues. In germline, CDR1 is SGHTS, CDR2 YDEGEE. Trimming took 0 bases from V and 2 from J, leaving 9 bases between them. CDR3 protein: CASSLANTAYEQYF. As DNA, the CDR3 is TGTGCCAGCAGCTTGGCCAATACCGCCTACGAGCAGTACTTC.

The V and J genes are TRBV6-5 and TRBJ2-5, with 8 bases lining up with TRBD1. CDR1 and CDR2 from the germline V gene are MNHEY and SVGAGI. The junction had 4 bases not matched to a gene; V was cut back by 2 bases and J by 2 bases. The CDR3 covers 15 residues. CDR3 DNA sequence: TGTGCCAGCAGTTACGGACAGGGTAATCAAGAGACCCAGTACTTC. It codes for CASSYGQGNQETQYF.

This rearrangement joins TRBV7-9 to TRBJ2-3; maybe TRBD1 (5 bases). Germline CDR1 is SEHNR and CDR2 is FQNEAQ (reference sequence). The CDR3 length is 14 residues. With 1 base removed from V and 5 bases from J, the gap between germline ends came to 10 bases. The CDR3 sequence is CASSLGQGGDTQYF. CDR3 bases: TGTGCCAGCAGCTTAGGGCAGGGTGGAGATACGCAGTATTTT.

The gene calls are TRBV29-1 and TRBJ2-7, with D maybe TRBD1 (6 bases). The germline CDR1 and CDR2 sequences are SQVTM and ANQGSEA. The CDR3 has 15 residues. The V gene lost 5 bases and the J gene lost 3 bases, with 20 bases spanning the gap. CDR3 nucleotide sequence: TGCAGCGTTAGGGGGATCCGAACGGGGTTCTACGAGCAGTACTTC. Protein sequence: CSVRGIRTGFYEQYF.

The V call is TRBV7-9, the J call TRBJ2-7, with TRBD1 as a possible D gene (6 bases). In germline, CDR1 is SEHNR, CDR2 FQNEAQ (reference sequence). CDR3 length equals 14 residues. V lost 5 bases to trimming and J lost 3 bases, with 14 bases between them. The CDR3 loop reads CASSPEGQIYEQYF. The CDR3 region has the DNA TGTGCCAGCAGCCCCGAAGGACAGATCTACGAGCAGTACTTC. The complete variable domain, with remaining parts taken from reference TRBV7-9 and TRBJ2-7, reads DTGVSQNPRHKITKRGQNVTFRCDPISEHNRLYWYRQTLGQGPEFLTYFQNEAQLEKSRLLSDRFSAERPKGSFSTLEIQRTEQGDSAMYLCASSPEGQIYEQYFGPGTRLTVT.

The chain uses TRBV10-2 and TRBJ2-1; TRBD2 might be the D (5 bases). The germline gives CDR1 WSHSY, CDR2 SAAADI. Trimming removed 6 bases from V and 9 bases from J, with 9 bases in between. This CDR3 is 11 amino acids long. In nucleotides, the CDR3 is TGCGCCAGCAGGGGTGGAGGTGAGCAGTTCTTC. This translates into CASRGGGEQFF.

The CDR3 nucleotides are TGTGCCAGCAGCTTGGGGGCGACTAATGAAAAACTGTTTTTT. This gives the protein CASSLGATNEKLFF. This chain uses TRBV5-4 with TRBJ1-4; D gene ambiguous. This CDR3 comprises 14 residues. V was trimmed by 0 bases and J by 2 bases, leaving 5 bases between them. The germline V gene has CDR1 SGHNT and CDR2 YYREEE (reference sequence).

This rearrangement joins TRBV7-3 to TRBJ1-1; the match to TRBD1 covers 7 bases. Germline V gene sequence: CDR1 SGHTA, CDR2 FQGTGA. This CDR3 has 14 amino acids. V lost 4 bases and J lost 4; bases outside the gene matches: 6. CDR3 in DNA: TGTGCCAGCAGCTCTCAGGGGGAGGGCACTGAAGCTTTCTTT. Protein product: CASSSQGEGTEAFF.